The T cell receptor beta chain described here comes from a study of T-cell reconstitution after alpha-beta-depleted transplantation in children. General observations from the study: Most T-cell counts and diversity one year after the transplant came from T cells that were newly produced. About two months after transplant, alpha-beta T cells reportedly came from several hundred expanded graft clones. Surviving recipient T cells and thymic progenitors underlay high day-60 TCRbeta diversity in some patients.

Concerning this clonotype: Its antigen is unidentified.

The length of the CDR3 is 11 residues. Germline V gives CDR1 GTSNPN, CDR2 SVGIG (reference sequence). The V end was cut by 5 bases, the J end by 4 bases, with 7 bases between. Unique molecular identifiers were incorporated during preparation of the TCRbeta library. TCRdb re-called the PCR reads with MiXCR, one entry per CDR3 protein. The sample includes under 250,000 distinct CDR3 sequences, 20% to 30% of them seen just once. The specimen was PBMCs, mostly from graft donor cells, collected 360 days after TCRalphabeta/CD19-depleted stem cell transplant. The sequence was obtained from a female patient younger than 10 who had a stem cell transplant for congenital amegakaryocytic thrombocytopenia, so the T cells may come from the graft donor. The chain combines TRBV30 with TRBJ2-3; D is ambiguous. The CDR3 spells CAWQNADTQYF. The CDR3 coding sequence is TGTGCCTGGCAGAACGCAGATACGCAGTATTTT.